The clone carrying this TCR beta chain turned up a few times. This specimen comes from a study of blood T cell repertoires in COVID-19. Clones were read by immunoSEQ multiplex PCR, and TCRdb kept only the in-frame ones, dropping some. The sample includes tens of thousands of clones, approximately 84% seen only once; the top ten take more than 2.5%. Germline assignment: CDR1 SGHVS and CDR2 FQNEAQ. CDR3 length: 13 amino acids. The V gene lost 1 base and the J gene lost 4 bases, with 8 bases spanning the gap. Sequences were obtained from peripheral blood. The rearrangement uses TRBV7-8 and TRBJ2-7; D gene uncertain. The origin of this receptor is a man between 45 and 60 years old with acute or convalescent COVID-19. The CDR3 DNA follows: TGTGCCAGCAGCTTAGACACCCTTTACGAGCAGTACTTC. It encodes CASSLDTLYEQYF.